The text below deals with one TCR beta chain. The antigen remains undetermined. During colonoscopy, one to two rectal pinch biopsies were collected. These data originate in a study of pediatric ulcerative colitis. Notes on the study in general: Repertoires came from total lymphocyte DNA, not specific subsets. Ulcerative colitis patients shared more blood-rectal clones than controls. Clonal expansions reduced rectal repertoire diversity in acute severe colitis.

CDR3 length equals 12 residues. Trimming shortened V by 4 bases and J by 1 base, and 4 bases separated the two germline ends. Germline V lookup: CDR1 SNHLY, CDR2 FYNNEI. This was a survey-level run. Profiled with immunoSEQ multiplex PCR; TCRdb holds only in-frame clones, not every one. The sample includes about 34,000 clones, 75% of them seen just once. Material: gut tissue. The clonotype was recovered from a boy aged 10-17 years with severe ulcerative colitis. The V gene is TRBV2, the J gene TRBJ1-2, with D uncertain. CDR3: CASSGSNYGYTF. CDR3 nucleotides: TGTGCCAGCAGTGGAAGTAACTATGGCTACACCTTC.